The following is a TCR beta chain sequence with its context. Its antigen remains unidentified. No per-base quality is available; no much larger clone lies one base away. One collaborating source in Seattle enrolled patients while the patients were actively infected and followed the patients over time throughout the course of disease. The collaborating institutions used their own protocols to collect whole blood in K2EDTA tubes. Collaborator samples were shipped for TCRbeta analysis as frozen whole blood, isolated PBMCs, or DNA extracted from either sample type. TCRbeta CDR3 regions were amplified from genomic DNA by means of the immunoSEQ Assay, a bias-controlled multiplex PCR. Under the source paper's analysis protocol: Nucleated cell counts per sample were estimated from amplification of reference gene primers within the assay. To quantify the absolute abundance of each unique TCRbeta CDR3 rearrangement, sequence reads were collapsed and filtered. For each sample, productive Simpson clonality was calculated as the square root of Simpson's diversity index across productive rearrangements. TCRdb stores this immuneACCESS table with in-frame sequences only. Part of the clones is absent; in the studies checked, under half of the shortfall reflects unresolved V genes, and no reason is known for the rest. For V, J and clone size, that table is used; D and trimming come from the DNA. This sample comprises 250,000 to 300,000 clones, 65% to 90% of them detected only once. The ten largest clonotypes hold roughly 14% of the sample.

The sample comes from a study of blood T cell repertoires in COVID-19 (dated by TCRdb to the early 2020s). Some background on the complete study: The collaborator samples originated in the United States, Italy and Spain and spanned the acute and convalescent phases of COVID-19. The prospective study material was composed of cDNA or gDNA derived from T cells, B-cell-depleted T cells, or PBMCs. The dataset comprised deeply sampled blood TCRbeta repertoires from subjects exposed to, actively infected with, or recovered from COVID-19. The repertoires were released in a freely available public database meant as a resource for research on the immune response to SARS-CoV-2. The samples were drawn from two sources: the first 160 participants of the ongoing ImmuneRACE study, and 950 to 1,500 subjects contributed by 6 global collaborators. A de-identified subject ID, COVID-19 status, age in years and sex were almost always included in the sample metadata. Where available, HLA class I and class II types were taken from metadata supplied by the sample provider and were not determined by assay-based typing.

The paper as a whole reports these results and caveats: How much clinical and demographic metadata was included differed by source and by participant, and the metadata was provided uncurated.

The junction shows trimming of 2 bases on V and 5 bases on J, plus 9 bases between the germline ends. CDR1 and CDR2 are drawn from the germline V gene (reference sequence): MNHNY, SVGAGI. From the cysteine up to the phenylalanine, the CDR3 has a length of 13 residues. Left in the record is the CDR3 DNA by itself, 39 bases read in frame from the first base. This receptor was obtained from a woman in her seventies with COVID-19, enrolled during active disease. Recombination joined TRBV6-6 with TRBJ1-1, with a tentative D gene TRBD1 over 5 matching bases. The specimen was peripheral blood. The CDR3 reads as follows: CASSYPAGTEAFF. The nucleotides read TGTGCCAGCAGTTACCCCGCAGGGACTGAAGCTTTCTTT.